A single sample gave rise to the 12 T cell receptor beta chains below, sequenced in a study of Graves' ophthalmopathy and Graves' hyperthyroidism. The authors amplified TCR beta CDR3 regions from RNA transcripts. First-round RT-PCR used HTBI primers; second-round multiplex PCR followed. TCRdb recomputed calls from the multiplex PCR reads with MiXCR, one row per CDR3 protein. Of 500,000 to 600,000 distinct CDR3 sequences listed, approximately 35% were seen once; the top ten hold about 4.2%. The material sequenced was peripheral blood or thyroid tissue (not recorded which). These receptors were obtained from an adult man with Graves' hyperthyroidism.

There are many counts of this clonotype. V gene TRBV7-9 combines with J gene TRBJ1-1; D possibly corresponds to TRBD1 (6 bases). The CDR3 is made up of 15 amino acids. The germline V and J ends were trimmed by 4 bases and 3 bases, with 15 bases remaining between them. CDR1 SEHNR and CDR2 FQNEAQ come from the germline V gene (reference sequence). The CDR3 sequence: CASSSLTGIDTEAFF. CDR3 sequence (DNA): TGTGCCAGCAGCTCCCTAACAGGGATTGACACTGAAGCTTTCTTT.

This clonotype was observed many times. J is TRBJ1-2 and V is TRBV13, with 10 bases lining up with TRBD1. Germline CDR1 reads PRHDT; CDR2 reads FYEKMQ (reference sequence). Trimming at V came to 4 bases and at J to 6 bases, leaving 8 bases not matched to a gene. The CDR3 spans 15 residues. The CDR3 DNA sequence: TGTGCCAGCAGCTCCAGCGGGACAGGGGTAGATGGCTACACCTTC. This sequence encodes CASSSSGTGVDGYTF.

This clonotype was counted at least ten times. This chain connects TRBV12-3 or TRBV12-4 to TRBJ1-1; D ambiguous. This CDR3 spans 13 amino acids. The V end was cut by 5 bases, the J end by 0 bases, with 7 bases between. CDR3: CASSKRMNTEAFF. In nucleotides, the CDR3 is TGTGCCAGCAGTAAACGGATGAACACTGAAGCTTTCTTT.

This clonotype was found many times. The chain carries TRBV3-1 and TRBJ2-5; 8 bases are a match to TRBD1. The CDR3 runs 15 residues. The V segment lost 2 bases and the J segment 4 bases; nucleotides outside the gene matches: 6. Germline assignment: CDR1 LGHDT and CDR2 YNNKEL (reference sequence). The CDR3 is CASSQYADRAETQYF. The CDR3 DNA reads TGTGCCAGCAGCCAATACGCGGACAGGGCAGAGACCCAGTACTTC.

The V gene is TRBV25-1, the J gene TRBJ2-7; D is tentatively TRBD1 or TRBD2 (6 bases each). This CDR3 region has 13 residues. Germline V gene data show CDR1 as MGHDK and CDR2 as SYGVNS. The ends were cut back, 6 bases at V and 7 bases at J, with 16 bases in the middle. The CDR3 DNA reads TGTGCCAGCAGCCAAGTAACAGGGAGGGAGCAGTACTTC. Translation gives CASSQVTGREQYF.

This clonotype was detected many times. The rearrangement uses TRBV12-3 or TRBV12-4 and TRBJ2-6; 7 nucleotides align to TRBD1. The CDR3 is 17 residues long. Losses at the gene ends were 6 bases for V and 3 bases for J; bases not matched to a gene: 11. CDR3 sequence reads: CASRLQGLEFGANVLTF. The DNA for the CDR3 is TGTGCCAGCAGACTACAGGGGTTAGAGTTTGGGGCCAACGTCCTGACTTTC.

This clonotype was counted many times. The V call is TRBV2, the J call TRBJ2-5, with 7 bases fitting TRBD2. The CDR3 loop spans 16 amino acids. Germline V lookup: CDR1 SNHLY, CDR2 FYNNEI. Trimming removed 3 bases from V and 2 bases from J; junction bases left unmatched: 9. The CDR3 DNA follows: TGTGCCAGCAGTGAGAGGGGAACTAGCGCGCAAGAGACCCAGTACTTC. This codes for CASSERGTSAQETQYF.

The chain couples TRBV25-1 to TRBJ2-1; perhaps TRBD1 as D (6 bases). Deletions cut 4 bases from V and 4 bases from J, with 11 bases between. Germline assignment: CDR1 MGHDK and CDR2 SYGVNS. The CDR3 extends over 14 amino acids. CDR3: CASSADRTYNEQFF. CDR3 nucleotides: TGTGCCAGCAGTGCGGACAGAACTTACAATGAGCAGTTCTTC.

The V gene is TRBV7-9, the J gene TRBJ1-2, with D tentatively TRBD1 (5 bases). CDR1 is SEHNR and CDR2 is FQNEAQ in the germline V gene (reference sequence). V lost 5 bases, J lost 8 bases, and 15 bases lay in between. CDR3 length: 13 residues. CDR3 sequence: CASSKTDPKGYTF. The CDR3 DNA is TGTGCCAGCAGCAAGACAGACCCTAAGGGCTACACCTTC.

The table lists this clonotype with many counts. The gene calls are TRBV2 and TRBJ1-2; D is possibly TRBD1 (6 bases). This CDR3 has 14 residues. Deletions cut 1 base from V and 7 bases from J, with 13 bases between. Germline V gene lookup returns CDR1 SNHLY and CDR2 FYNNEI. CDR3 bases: TGTGCCAGCAGTGAAGTCCGGGGGCAAAGTGGCTACACCTTC. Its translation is CASSEVRGQSGYTF.

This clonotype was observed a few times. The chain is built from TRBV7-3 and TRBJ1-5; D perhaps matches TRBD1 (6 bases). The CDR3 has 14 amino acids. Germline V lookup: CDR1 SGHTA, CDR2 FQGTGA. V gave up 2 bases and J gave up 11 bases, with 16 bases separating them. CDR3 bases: TGTGCCAGCAGCTTAGCGGGGGCCCAAGAGACCCAGCATTTT. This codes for CASSLAGAQETQHF.

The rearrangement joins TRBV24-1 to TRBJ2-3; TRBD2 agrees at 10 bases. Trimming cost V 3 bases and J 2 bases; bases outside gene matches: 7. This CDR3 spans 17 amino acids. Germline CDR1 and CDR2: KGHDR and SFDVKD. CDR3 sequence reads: CATSDVVAGGPTDTQYF. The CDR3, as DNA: TGTGCCACCAGTGATGTAGTAGCGGGGGGACCCACAGATACGCAGTATTTT.